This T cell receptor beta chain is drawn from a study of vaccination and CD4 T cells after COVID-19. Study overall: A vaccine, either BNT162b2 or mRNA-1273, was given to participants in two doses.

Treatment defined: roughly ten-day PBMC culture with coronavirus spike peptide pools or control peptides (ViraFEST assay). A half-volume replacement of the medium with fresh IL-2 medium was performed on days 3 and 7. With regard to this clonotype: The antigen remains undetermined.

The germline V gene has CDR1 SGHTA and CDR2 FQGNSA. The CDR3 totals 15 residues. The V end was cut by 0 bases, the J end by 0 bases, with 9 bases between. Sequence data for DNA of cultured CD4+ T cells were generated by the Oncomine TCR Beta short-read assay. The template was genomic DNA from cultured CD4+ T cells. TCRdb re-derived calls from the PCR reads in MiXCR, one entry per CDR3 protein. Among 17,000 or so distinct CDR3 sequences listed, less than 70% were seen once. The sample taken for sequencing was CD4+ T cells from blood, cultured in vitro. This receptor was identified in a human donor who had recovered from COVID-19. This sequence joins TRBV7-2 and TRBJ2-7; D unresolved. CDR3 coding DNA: TGTGCCAGCAGCTTAGCCGTCCGGGCCTCCTACGAGCAGTACTTC. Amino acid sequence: CASSLAVRASYEQYF.